The clone carrying this TCR beta chain occurred many times. Its antigen remains unknown. With 4 bases removed from V and 5 bases from J, the gap between germline ends came to 18 bases. This CDR3 has 16 amino acids. This sample stems from a study of Graves' ophthalmopathy and Graves' hyperthyroidism. Study-wide points: Ophthalmopathy progression was predicted by the model at about 70% sensitivity and approximately 72% specificity.

TCR beta CDR3 regions were amplified from RNA transcripts. RT-PCR with HTBI primers came first, then second-round multiplex PCR. MiXCR, applied by TCRdb to the multiplex PCR reads, yields one record per CDR3 protein. The sample yields just over 600,000 distinct CDR3 sequences, 22% seen once. Sequencing was performed on peripheral blood. This clonotype was sampled from a woman under 30 with stable Graves' hyperthyroidism. Some clones in this sample may be carry-over from other donors' samples. The chain carries TRBV12-3 or TRBV12-4 and TRBJ1-5; D possibly corresponds to TRBD1 (6 bases). The CDR3 nucleotides read TGTGCCAGCAGTTGGGTAACTCAGGGGTTGGATCAGCCCCAGCATTTT. It encodes CASSWVTQGLDQPQHF.